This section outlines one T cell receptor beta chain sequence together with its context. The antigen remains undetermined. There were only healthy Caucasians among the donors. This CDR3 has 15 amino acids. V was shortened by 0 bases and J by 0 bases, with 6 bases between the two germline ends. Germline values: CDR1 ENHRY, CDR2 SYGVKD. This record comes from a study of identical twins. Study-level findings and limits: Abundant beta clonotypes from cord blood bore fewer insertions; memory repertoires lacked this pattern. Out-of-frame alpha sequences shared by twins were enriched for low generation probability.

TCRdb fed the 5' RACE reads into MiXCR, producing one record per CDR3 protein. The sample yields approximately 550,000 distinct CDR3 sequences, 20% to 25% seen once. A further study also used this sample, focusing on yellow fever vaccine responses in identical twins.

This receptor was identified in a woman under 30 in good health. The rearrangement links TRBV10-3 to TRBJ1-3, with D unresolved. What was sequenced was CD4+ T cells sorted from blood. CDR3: CAISESQPSGNTIYF. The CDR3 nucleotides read TGTGCCATCAGTGAGTCACAGCCCTCTGGAAACACCATATATTTT.